This T cell receptor (beta chain) was identified in a study of metastatic and nonmetastatic thyroid tumors. Study as a whole: From malignant and benign thyroid patients, repertoires in blood and in tumor or nodule tissue were compared.

TCRdb re-analyzed the PCR reads through MiXCR. The sample yields some 14,000 clones, about 35% seen once. About this clone: As yet, its antigen is unknown. One end of the junction does not line up with germline, which may come from a read error.

The CDR3 totals 14 residues. Looked up from germline, CDR1 is MNHEY and CDR2 is SVGAGI. Study results and limitations: According to reports, the diversity of TCR beta was significantly higher in malignant thyroid tumors than in benign nodules, and this held in both blood and tumor samples.

Not a single patient had been given any form of treatment at any point before undergoing thyroid surgery. The sequence came from a male donor with papillary thyroid cancer or a benign thyroid nodule (not recorded which). Some clones in this sample may be carry-over from other donors' samples. The sequenced material came from tumor tissue. The chain carries TRBV6-5 and TRBJ2-7, with TRBD1 matching 8 bases. The DNA for the CDR3 is TGTTCCAGCATTCTCGTCACAGGGGGATACGAGCAGTACTTC. This sequence encodes CSSILVTGGYEQYF.